Shown below are 4 T cell receptor beta chains from a single sample sequenced in a study of T-cell reconstitution after alpha-beta-depleted transplantation in children. For TCRbeta, the library was prepared with unique molecular identifiers. TCRdb itself ran the PCR reads through MiXCR, one entry per CDR3 protein. The table includes 700,000 to 950,000 distinct CDR3 sequences, 15% to 20% detected once. Sequenced here: PBMCs, mostly from graft donor cells, sampled 360 days after TCRalphabeta/CD19-depleted stem cell transplant. The receptors shown here come from a male patient aged 5 to 17 who had a stem cell transplant for acute lymphoblastic leukemia, so the T cells may come from the graft donor.

The chain joins TRBV11-2 to TRBJ2-1; 7 nucleotides match TRBD1. The CDR3 runs to 15 residues. The germline gives CDR1 SGHAT, CDR2 FQNNGV. The ends lost 4 bases at V and 6 bases at J; junction bases unmatched: 9. CDR3 DNA: TGTGCCAGCAGCTCCTCGCACAGGGGAACCAATGAGCAGTTCTTC. Its protein is CASSSSHRGTNEQFF.

This clonotype was recorded a few times. The chain is built from TRBV29-1 and TRBJ2-7, with a possible D match to TRBD1 (5 bases). Germline V gene data show CDR1 as SQVTM and CDR2 as ANQGSEA. Trimming removed 6 bases at V and 6 bases at J, with 9 bases between. The length of the CDR3 is 10 residues. DNA for the CDR3: TGCAGCGTCCTTACAGGCGAGCAGTACTTC. Protein product: CSVLTGEQYF.

This clonotype was counted a few times. This sequence joins TRBV4-2 and TRBJ2-5; 9 bases line up with TRBD2. The CDR3 has 16 residues. In germline, CDR1 is LGHNA, CDR2 YNFKEQ. The V gene end was trimmed by 2 bases and the J gene end by 4 bases; junction bases not matched to a gene: 8. The CDR3 region is CASSQSPTSGRETQYF. CDR3 nucleotides: TGTGCCAGCAGCCAATCCCCGACTAGCGGAAGAGAGACCCAGTACTTC.

This clonotype has more than one count but fewer than ten. The V call is TRBV12-3 or TRBV12-4, the J call TRBJ2-1; TRBD2 aligns across 13 bases. Unmatched junction bases numbered 8, after V lost 6 bases and J lost 6 bases. The CDR3 has 16 amino acids. The CDR3 reads CASRKPGLAGFNEQFF. In DNA form, the CDR3 reads TGTGCCAGCAGAAAACCGGGACTAGCGGGATTCAATGAGCAGTTCTTC.